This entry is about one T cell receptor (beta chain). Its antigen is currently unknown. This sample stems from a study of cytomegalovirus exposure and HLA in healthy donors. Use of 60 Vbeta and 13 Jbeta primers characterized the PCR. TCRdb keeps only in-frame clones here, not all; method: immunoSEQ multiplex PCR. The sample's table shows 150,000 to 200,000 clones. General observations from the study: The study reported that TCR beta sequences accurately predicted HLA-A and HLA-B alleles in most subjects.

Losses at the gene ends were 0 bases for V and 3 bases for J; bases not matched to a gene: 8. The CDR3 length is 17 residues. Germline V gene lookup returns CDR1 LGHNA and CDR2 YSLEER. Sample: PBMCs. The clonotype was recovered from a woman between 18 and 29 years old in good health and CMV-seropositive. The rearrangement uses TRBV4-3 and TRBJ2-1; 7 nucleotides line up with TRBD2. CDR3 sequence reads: CASSQELVGGYYNEQFF. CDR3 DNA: TGCGCCAGCAGCCAAGAATTAGTGGGGGGGTACTACAATGAGCAGTTCTTC.